This T cell receptor (beta chain) was observed in a study of cytomegalovirus exposure and HLA in healthy donors. Points from the study as a whole: Accounts indicate the classifier identified cytomegalovirus status with strong specificity and sensitivity.

Primers included in the PCR were 60 Vbeta and 13 Jbeta primers. The assay was immunoSEQ multiplex PCR, and TCRdb's table has in-frame clones only and misses some. The sample has tens of thousands of clones, roughly 85% seen once; the top ten hold about an eighth. About this clone itself: Its matching antigen is unknown.

The CDR3 has 16 amino acids. This receptor was identified in a woman aged 40 to 55 in good health and CMV-seropositive. The sample was PBMCs. The chain has TRBV21-1 and TRBJ2-5; the D segment call TRBD1 is taken from the table without a DNA check. TRBV21-1 is reported as a pseudogene. CDR3 loop: CARGKTGPGVQETQYF. CDR3 DNA: TGTGCCAGAGGGAAAACAGGGCCGGGCGTCCAAGAGACCCAGTACTTC.